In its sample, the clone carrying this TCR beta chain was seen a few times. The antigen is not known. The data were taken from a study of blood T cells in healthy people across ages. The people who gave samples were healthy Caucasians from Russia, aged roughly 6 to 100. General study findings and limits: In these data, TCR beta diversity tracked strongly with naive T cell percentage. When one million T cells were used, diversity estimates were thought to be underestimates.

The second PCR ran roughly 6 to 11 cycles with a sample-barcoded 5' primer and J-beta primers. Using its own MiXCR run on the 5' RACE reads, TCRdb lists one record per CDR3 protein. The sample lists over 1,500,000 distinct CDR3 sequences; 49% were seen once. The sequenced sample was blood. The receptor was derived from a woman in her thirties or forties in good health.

CDR3 nucleotide sequence: TGTGCCACCCGGACCTACAATGAGCAGTTCTTC. It encodes CATRTYNEQFF. The chain joins TRBV7-2 to TRBJ2-1; D gene uncertain. CDR1 is SGHTA, CDR2 FQGNSA, per germline. The CDR3 is 11 residues long. The V end lost 10 bases, the J end lost 2 bases, and 6 bases lay between the germline ends.